Listed below are T cell receptor beta chains from one sample, sequenced in a study of blood T cell repertoires in COVID-19. Some clones are missing from TCRdb's copy, which holds only in-frame ones; the method was immunoSEQ multiplex PCR. The sample records some 83,000 clones, 86% being singletons. Material for sequencing was peripheral blood. These receptors were taken from a man aged 80 or over in a cohort sampled during active COVID-19. CDR3s include the opening cysteine and the closing phenylalanine or tryptophan. D genes are given only for firm matches. Clone size appears in some rows only: once, few, many, or a class for an expanded clone.

TRBJ2-3,TRBD1,.,TRBV5-6,CASSKDRVSLTDTQYF,TGTGCCAGCAGCAAGGACAGGGTTTCCCTCACAGATACGCAGTATTTT
TRBJ2-6,.,.,TRBV27,CASSTPLQIENSGANVLTF,TGTGCCAGCAGCACCCCATTGCAGATCGAAAACTCTGGGGCCAACGTCCTGACTTTC
TRBJ1-2,.,.,TRBV19,CASLKTATWEGFGYTF,TGTGCCAGCCTGAAGACAGCAACTTGGGAGGGTTTTGGCTACACCTTC
TRBJ2-7,TRBD2,once,TRBV3-1/TRBV3-2,CASSSLAGGYEQYF,TGTGCCAGCAGCTCCCTAGCGGGGGGATACGAGCAGTACTTC
TRBJ1-5,.,.,TRBV6-2/TRBV6-3,CASSYRGNQPQHF,TGTGCCAGCAGTTACAGGGGAAATCAGCCCCAGCATTTT
TRBJ1-2,.,once,TRBV28,CASSLSRNGYTF,TGTGCCAGCAGTTTATCGCGGAATGGCTACACCTTC
TRBJ2-3,TRBD1,once,TRBV10-3,CAIEDRTGGTNTQYF,TGTGCCATCGAGGATAGGACAGGGGGCACAAATACGCAGTATTTT
TRBJ2-7,TRBD1,once,TRBV9,CASSATGGHEQYF,TGTGCCAGCAGCGCGACAGGGGGCCACGAGCAGTACTTC
TRBJ1-2,TRBD1,.,TRBV6-5,CASRIAGTGNYGYTF,TGTGCCAGCAGAATCGCGGGGACAGGAAACTATGGCTACACCTTC
TRBJ1-2,.,.,TRBV12-3/TRBV12-4,CASSAGVYGYTF,TGTGCCAGCAGCGCAGGGGTCTATGGCTACACCTTC
TRBJ1-2,.,.,TRBV24-1,CATSLGGGYGYTF,TGTGCCACCAGTTTAGGGGGGGGCTATGGCTACACCTTC
TRBJ1-1,.,.,TRBV10-3,CAISLQGKNTEAFF,TGTGCCATCAGTTTACAGGGAAAGAACACTGAAGCTTTCTTT
TRBJ2-7,TRBD1,.,TRBV7-8,CASSLVIRQGAYEQYF,TGTGCCAGCAGCTTGGTAATTCGACAGGGGGCCTACGAGCAGTACTTC
TRBJ1-2,.,.,TRBV7-9,CASSPQTVLYGYTF,TGTGCCAGCAGCCCCCAGACAGTCCTCTATGGCTACACCTTC
TRBJ1-6,TRBD1,few,TRBV18,CASSTDRGPNSPLHF,TGTGCCAGCTCGACAGACAGGGGGCCCAACTCACCCCTCCACTTT
TRBJ2-1,TRBD2,.,TRBV19,CASSTPVGGGYNEQFF,TGTGCCAGTAGTACCCCCGTCGGCGGGGGGTACAATGAGCAGTTCTTC
TRBJ2-4,.,.,TRBV28,CASSLSPSWAKNIQYF,TGTGCCAGCAGTTTATCCCCGAGTTGGGCCAAAAACATTCAGTACTTC
TRBJ2-5,TRBD2,.,TRBV9,CASSSLAGEETQYF,TGTGCCAGCAGCTCATTAGCGGGGGAAGAGACCCAGTACTTC
TRBJ1-4,TRBD1,.,TRBV5-4,CASSTSGTGGWGGEKLFF,TGTGCCAGCAGCACTTCCGGGACAGGGGGCTGGGGAGGTGAAAAACTGTTTTTT
TRBJ2-3,TRBD2,few,TRBV9,CASSATSGGAETQYF,TGTGCCAGCAGCGCTACTAGCGGGGGGGCCGAAACGCAGTATTTT
TRBJ2-1,TRBD2,once,TRBV19,CASSRTSTSSYNEQFF,TGTGCCAGTAGTCGGACTAGCACAAGCTCCTACAATGAGCAGTTCTTC
TRBJ1-1,.,.,TRBV18,CASSPPNTGTMNTEAFF,TGTGCCAGCTCACCACCTAACACAGGGACTATGAACACTGAAGCTTTCTTT
TRBJ2-1,.,.,TRBV2,CASSERTTNEQFF,TGTGCCAGCAGTGAAAGAACTACGAATGAGCAGTTCTTC
TRBJ1-5,.,.,TRBV9,CASSVGQDVQPQHF,TGTGCCAGCAGCGTAGGACAGGACGTGCAGCCCCAGCATTTT